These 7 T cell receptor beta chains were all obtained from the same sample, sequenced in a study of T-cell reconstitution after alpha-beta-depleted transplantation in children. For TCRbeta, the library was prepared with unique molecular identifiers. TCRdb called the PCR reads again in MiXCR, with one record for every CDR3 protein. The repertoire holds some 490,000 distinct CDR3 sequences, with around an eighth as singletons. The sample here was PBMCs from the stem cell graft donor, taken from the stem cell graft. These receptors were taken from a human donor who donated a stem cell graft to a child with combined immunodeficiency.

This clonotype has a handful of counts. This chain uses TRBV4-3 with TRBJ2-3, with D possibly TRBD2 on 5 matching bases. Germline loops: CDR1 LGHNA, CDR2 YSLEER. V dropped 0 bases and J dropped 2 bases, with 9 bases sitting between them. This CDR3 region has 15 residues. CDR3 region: CASSQDRDPTDTQYF. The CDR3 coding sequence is TGCGCCAGCAGCCAAGATCGGGATCCCACAGATACGCAGTATTTT.

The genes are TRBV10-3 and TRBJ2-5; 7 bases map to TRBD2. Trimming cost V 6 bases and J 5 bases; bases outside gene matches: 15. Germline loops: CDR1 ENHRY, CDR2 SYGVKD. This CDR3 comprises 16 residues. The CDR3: CAIRGGTRDYEETQYF. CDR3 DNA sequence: TGTGCCATCAGGGGGGGAACCCGGGACTATGAGGAGACCCAGTACTTC.

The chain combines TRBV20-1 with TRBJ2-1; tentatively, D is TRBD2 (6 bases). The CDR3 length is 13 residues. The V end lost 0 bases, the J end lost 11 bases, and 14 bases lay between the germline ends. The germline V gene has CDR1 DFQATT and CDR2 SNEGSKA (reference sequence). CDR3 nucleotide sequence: TGCAGTGCTAGAGATCCCCGACGCGGGAAGCAGTTCTTC. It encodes CSARDPRRGKQFF.

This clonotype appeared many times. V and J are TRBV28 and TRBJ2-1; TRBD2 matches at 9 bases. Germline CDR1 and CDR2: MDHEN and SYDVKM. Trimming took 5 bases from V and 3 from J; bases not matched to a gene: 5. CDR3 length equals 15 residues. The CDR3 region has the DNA TGTGCCAGCAGTCCCCCTAGCGGGGTCTACAATGAGCAGTTCTTC. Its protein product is CASSPPSGVYNEQFF. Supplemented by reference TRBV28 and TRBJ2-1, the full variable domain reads DVKVTQSSRYLVKRTGEKVFLECVQDMDHENMFWYRQDPGLGLRLIYFSYDVKMKEKGDIPEGYSVSREKKERFSLILESASTNQTSMYLCASSPPSGVYNEQFFGPGTRLTVL.

The CDR3 reads CASSPGTGRYSEQFF. The CDR3 DNA reads TGCGCCAGCAGCCCAGGGACAGGGAGGTATAGTGAGCAGTTCTTC. This chain uses TRBV5-1 with TRBJ2-1; 9 nucleotides align to TRBD1. Germline values: CDR1 SGHRS, CDR2 YFSETQ. The CDR3 extends over 15 amino acids. Germline trimming cut 4 bases from V and 9 bases from J; bases unmatched to any gene: 11. The variable domain in full, completed from reference TRBV5-1 and TRBJ2-1, reads KAGVTQTPRYLIKTRGQQVTLSCSPISGHRSVSWYQQTPGQGLQFLFEYFSETQRNKGNFPGRFSGRQFSNSRSEMNVSTLELGDSALYLCASSPGTGRYSEQFFGPGTRLTVL.

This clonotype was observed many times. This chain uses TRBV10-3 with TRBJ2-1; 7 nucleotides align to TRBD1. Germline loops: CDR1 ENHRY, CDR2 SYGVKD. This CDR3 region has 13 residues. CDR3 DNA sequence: TGTGCACTATCAGGGGGTTCTGACAATGAGCAGTTCTTC. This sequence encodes CALSGGSDNEQFF.

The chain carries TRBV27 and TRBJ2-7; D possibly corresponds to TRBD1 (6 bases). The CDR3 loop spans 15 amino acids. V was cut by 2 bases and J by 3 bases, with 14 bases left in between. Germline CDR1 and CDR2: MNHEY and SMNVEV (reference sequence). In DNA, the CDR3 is TGTGCCAGCAGTTTAAGAGGGGACACTTTCTACGAGCAGTACTTC. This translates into CASSLRGDTFYEQYF.